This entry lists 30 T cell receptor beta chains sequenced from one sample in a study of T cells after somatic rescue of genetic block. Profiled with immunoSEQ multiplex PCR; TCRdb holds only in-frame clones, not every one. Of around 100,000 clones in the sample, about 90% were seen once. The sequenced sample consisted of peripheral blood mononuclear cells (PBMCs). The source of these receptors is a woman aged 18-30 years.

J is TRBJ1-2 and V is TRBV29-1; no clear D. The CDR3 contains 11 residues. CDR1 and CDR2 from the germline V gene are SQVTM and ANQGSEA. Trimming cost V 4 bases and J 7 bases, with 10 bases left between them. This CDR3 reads CSVVEDAGYTF. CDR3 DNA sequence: TGCAGCGTTGTTGAGGATGCTGGCTACACCTTC.

The DNA for the CDR3 is TGTGCCAGCATCCCTAGGGATCTTAACACTGAAGCTTTCTTT. Protein: CASIPRDLNTEAFF. V is TRBV5-8 and J is TRBJ1-1; D is undetermined. Germline values: CDR1 SGHTS, CDR2 YDEGEE. V dropped 6 bases and J dropped 2 bases, with 14 bases sitting between them. The CDR3 length is 14 residues.

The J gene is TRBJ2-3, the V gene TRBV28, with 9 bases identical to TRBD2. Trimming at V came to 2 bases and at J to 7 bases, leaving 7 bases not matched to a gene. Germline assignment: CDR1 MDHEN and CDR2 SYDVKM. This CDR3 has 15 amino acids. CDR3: CASSLAGGFTNTQYF. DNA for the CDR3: TGTGCCAGCAGTTTAGCGGGGGGGTTCACCAATACGCAGTATTTT. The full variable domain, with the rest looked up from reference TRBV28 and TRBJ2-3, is DVKVTQSSRYLVKRTGEKVFLECVQDMDHENMFWYRQDPGLGLRLIYFSYDVKMKEKGDIPEGYSVSREKKERFSLILESASTNQTSMYLCASSLAGGFTNTQYFGPGTRLTVL.

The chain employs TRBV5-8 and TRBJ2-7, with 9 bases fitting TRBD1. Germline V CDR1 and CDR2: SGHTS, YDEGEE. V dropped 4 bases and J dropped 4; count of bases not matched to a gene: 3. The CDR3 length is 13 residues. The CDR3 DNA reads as TGTGCCAGCAGCACCGGACAGGGGTACGAGCAGTACTTC. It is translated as CASSTGQGYEQYF.

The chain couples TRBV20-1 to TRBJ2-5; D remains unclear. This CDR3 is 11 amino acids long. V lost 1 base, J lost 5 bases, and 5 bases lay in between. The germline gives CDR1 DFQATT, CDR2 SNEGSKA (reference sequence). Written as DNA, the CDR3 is TGCAGTGCTAGAGTGTGGGAGACCCAGTACTTC. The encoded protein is CSARVWETQYF.

CDR3 coding DNA: TGTGCCAGCAGAGCCTTTGGGGGATTCAATGAGCAGTTCTTC. It encodes CASRAFGGFNEQFF. The V gene is TRBV27, the J gene TRBJ2-1, with D perhaps assigned TRBD1 or TRBD2 (5 bases each). CDR3 length: 14 residues. V dropped 6 bases and J dropped 6 bases, with 15 bases sitting between them. Germline CDR1 reads MNHEY; CDR2 reads SMNVEV (reference sequence).

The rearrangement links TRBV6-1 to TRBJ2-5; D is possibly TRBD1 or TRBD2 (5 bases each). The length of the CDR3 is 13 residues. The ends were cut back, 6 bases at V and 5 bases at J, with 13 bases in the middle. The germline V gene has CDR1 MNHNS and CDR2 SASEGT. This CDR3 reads CASRRGREETQYF. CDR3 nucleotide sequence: TGTGCCAGCAGGAGGGGACGTGAGGAGACCCAGTACTTC.

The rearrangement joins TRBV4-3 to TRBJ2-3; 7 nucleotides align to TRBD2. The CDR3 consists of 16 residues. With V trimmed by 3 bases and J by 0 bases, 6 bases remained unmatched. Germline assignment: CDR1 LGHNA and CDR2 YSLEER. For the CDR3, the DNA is TGCGCCAGCAGCCAGGGAGGGCGTTTTAGCACAGATACGCAGTATTTT. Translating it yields CASSQGGRFSTDTQYF.

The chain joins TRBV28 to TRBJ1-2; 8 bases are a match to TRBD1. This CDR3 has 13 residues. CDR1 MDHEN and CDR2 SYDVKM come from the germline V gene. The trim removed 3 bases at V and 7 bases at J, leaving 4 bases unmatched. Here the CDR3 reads CASSFRGLGGYTF. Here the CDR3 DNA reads TGTGCCAGCAGTTTCAGGGGGCTGGGTGGCTACACCTTC.

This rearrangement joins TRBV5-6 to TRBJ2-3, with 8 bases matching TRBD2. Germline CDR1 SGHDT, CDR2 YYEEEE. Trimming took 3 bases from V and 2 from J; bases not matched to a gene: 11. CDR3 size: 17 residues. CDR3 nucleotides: TGTGCCAGCAGCTCTCGGGTATTAGCGGGGTTCACAGATACGCAGTATTTT. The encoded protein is CASSSRVLAGFTDTQYF.

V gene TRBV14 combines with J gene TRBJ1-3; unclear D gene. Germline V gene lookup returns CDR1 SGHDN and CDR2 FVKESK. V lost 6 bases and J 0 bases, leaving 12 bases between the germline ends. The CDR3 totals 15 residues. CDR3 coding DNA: TGTGCCAGCAGTCCCCGGGTAGACTCTGGAAACACCATATATTTT. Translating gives CASSPRVDSGNTIYF.

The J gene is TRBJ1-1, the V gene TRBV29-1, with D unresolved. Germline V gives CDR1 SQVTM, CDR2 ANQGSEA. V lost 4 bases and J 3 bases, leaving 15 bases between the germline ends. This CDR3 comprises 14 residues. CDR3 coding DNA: TGCAGCGTTGGTCACCAACTGTTCGACACTGAAGCTTTCTTT. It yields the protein CSVGHQLFDTEAFF.

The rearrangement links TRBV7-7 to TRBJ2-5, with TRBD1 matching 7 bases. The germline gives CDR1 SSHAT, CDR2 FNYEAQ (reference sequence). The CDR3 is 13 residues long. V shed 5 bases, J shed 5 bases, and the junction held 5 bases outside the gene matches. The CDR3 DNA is TGTGCCAGCAGCCAGGGGGTAGTGGAGACCCAGTACTTC. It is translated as CASSQGVVETQYF.

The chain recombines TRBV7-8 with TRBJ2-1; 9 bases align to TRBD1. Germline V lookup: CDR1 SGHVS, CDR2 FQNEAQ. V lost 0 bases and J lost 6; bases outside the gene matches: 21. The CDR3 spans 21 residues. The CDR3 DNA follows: TGTGCCAGCAGCTTAGCTGGTCCCGGGACAGGGCTCCAACCCCGTACCAATGAGCAGTTCTTC. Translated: CASSLAGPGTGLQPRTNEQFF.

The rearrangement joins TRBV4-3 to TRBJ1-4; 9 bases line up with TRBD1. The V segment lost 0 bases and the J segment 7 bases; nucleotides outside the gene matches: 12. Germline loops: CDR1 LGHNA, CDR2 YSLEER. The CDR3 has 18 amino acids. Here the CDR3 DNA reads TGCGCCAGCAGCCAAGACGGGGGTCAGGGGACAGGGCGTGAAAAACTGTTTTTT. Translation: CASSQDGGQGTGREKLFF.

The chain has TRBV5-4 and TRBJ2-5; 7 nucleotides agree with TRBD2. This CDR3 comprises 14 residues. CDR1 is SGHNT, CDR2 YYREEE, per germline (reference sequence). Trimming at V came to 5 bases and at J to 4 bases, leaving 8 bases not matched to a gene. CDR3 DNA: TGTGCCAGCAGGTTGAGTTCGGGAGGAGAGACCCAGTACTTC. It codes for CASRLSSGGETQYF.

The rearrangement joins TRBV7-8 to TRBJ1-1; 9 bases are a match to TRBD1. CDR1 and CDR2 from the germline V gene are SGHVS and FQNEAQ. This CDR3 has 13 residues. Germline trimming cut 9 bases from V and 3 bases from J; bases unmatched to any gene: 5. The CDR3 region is CASRTGADTEAFF. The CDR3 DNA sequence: TGTGCCAGTCGGACAGGGGCCGACACTGAAGCTTTCTTT.

Here the CDR3 DNA reads TGTGCCAGCAGTTACTCGGGCACAGATACGCAGTATTTT. Residues: CASSYSGTDTQYF. This sequence joins TRBV6-6 and TRBJ2-3; D gene unclear. Germline V gene lookup returns CDR1 MNHNY and CDR2 SVGAGI (reference sequence). CDR3 length: 13 residues. Between the trimmed V and J ends, which lost 0 bases and 1 base, there was a span of 2 bases.

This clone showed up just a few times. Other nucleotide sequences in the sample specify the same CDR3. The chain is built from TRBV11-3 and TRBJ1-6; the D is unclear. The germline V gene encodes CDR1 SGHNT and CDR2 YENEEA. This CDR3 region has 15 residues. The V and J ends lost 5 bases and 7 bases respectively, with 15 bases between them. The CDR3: CASSPDPGPNSPLHF. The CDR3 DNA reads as TGTGCCAGCAGCCCCGACCCCGGACCGAATTCACCCCTCCACTTT.

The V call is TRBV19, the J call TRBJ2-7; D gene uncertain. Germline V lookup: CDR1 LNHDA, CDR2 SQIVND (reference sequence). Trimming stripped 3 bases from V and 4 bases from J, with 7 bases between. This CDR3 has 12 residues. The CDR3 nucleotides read TGTGCCAGTAGTATTGGTGTTTACGAGCAGTACTTC. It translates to CASSIGVYEQYF.

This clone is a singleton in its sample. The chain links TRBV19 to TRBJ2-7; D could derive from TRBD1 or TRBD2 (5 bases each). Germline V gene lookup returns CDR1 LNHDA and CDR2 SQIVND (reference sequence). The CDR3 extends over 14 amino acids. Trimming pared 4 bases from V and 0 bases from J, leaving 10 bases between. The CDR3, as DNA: TGTGCCAGTAGTAAGGGACCCCGCTCCTACGAGCAGTACTTC. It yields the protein CASSKGPRSYEQYF.

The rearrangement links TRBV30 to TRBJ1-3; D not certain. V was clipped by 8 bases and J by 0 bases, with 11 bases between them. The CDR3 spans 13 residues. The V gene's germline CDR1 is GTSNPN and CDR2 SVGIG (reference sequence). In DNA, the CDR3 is TGTGCCCAGGACCGCGTCTCTGGAAACACCATATATTTT. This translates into CAQDRVSGNTIYF.

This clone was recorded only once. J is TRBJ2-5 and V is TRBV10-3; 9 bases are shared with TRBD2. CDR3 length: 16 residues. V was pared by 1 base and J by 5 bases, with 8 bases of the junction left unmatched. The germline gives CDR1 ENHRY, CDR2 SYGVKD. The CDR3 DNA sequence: TGTGCCATCAGTGAGTTCAGTGCGGGGGGGCATGAGACCCAGTACTTC. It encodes CAISEFSAGGHETQYF.

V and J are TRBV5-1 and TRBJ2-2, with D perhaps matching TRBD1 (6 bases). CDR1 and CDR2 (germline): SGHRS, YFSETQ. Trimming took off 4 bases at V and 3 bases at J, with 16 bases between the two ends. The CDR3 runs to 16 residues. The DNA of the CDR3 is TGCGCCAGCAGCGAGACAGGTCCCAGGGACACCGGGGAGCTGTTTTTT. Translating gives CASSETGPRDTGELFF.

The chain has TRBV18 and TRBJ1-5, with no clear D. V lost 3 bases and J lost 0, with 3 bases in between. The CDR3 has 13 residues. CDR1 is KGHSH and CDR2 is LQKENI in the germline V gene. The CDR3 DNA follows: TGTGCCAGCTCACCTAATAGCAATCAGCCCCAGCATTTT. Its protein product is CASSPNSNQPQHF.

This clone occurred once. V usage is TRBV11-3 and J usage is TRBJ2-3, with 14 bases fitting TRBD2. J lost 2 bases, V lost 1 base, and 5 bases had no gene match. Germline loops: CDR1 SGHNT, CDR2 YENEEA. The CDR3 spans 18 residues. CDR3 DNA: TGTGCCAGCAGCTTAGGGGCGGGACTAGCGGGGGCCACAGATACGCAGTATTTT. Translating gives CASSLGAGLAGATDTQYF.

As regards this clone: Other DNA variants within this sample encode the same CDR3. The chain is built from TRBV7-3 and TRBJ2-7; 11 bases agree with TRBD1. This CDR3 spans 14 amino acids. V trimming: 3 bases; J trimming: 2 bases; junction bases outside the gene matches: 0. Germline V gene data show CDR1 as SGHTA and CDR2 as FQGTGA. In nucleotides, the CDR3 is TGTGCCAGCAGCTTGGGACAGGGGGCCTACGAGCAGTACTTC. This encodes CASSLGQGAYEQYF. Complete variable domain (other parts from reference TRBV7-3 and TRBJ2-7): GAGVSQTPSNKVTEKGKYVELRCDPISGHTALYWYRQSLGQGPEFLIYFQGTGAADDSGLPNDRFFAVRPEGSVSTLKIQRTERGDSAVYLCASSLGQGAYEQYFGPGTRLTVT.

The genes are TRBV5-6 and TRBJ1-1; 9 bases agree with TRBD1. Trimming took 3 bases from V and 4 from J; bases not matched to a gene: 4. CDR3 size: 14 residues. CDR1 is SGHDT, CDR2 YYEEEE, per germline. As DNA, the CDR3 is TGTGCCAGCAGCTCATACAGGGGGCCCACTGAAGCTTTCTTT. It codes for CASSSYRGPTEAFF.

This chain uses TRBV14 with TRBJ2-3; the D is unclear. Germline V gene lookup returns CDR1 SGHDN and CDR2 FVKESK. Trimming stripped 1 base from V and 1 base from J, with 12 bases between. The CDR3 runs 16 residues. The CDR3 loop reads CASSQVLNGGTDTQYF. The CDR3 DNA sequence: TGTGCCAGCAGCCAAGTACTGAACGGAGGCACAGATACGCAGTATTTT. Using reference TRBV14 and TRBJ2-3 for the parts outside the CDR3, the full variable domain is EAGVTQFPSHSVIEKGQTVTLRCDPISGHDNLYWYRRVMGKEIKFLLHFVKESKQDESGMPNNRFLAERTGGTYSTLKVQPAELEDSGVYFCASSQVLNGGTDTQYFGPGTRLTVL.

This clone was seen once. CDR3: CASSPGASGGGEQYF. The CDR3 DNA sequence: TGTGCCAGCAGCCCAGGAGCTAGCGGGGGGGGCGAGCAGTACTTC. The chain uses TRBV9 and TRBJ2-7; 12 nucleotides match TRBD2. This CDR3 has 15 amino acids. Germline V lookup: CDR1 SGDLS, CDR2 YYNGEE. V gave up 4 bases and J gave up 6 bases; unmatched junction bases: 8.